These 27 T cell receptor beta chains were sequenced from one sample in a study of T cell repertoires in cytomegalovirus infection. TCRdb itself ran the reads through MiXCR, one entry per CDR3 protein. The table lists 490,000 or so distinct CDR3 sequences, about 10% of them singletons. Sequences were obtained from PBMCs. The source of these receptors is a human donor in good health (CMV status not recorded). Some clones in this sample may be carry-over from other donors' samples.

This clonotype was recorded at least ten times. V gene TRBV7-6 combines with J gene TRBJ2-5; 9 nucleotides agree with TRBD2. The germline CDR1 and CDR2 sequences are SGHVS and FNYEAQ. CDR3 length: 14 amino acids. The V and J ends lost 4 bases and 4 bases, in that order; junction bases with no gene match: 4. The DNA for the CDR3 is TGTGCCAGCAGCTCCCGACTAGCGGCAGAGACCCAGTACTTC. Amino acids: CASSSRLAAETQYF.

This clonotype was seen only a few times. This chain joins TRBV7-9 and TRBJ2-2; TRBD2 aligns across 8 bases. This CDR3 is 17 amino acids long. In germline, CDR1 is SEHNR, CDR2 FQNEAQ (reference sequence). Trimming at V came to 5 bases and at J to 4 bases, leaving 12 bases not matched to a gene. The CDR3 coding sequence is TGTGCCAGCAGCCAACCCAGAGCGGGAGACGGCACCGGGGAGCTGTTTTTT. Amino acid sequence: CASSQPRAGDGTGELFF.

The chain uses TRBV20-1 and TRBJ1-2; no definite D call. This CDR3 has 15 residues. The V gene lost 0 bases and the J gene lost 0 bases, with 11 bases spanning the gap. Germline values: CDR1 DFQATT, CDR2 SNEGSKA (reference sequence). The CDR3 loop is CSARDPEGTNYGYTF. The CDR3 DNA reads TGCAGTGCTAGAGATCCGGAGGGAACTAACTATGGCTACACCTTC.

CDR3 residues: CASTLGTSGWYEQFF. The DNA for the CDR3 is TGTGCCAGCACCCTCGGAACTAGCGGTTGGTATGAGCAGTTCTTC. V and J are TRBV28 and TRBJ2-1, with 8 bases that match TRBD2. J gave up 8 bases and V 7 bases, and 13 bases lay outside the gene matches. Germline CDR1 and CDR2: MDHEN and SYDVKM. This CDR3 spans 15 amino acids.

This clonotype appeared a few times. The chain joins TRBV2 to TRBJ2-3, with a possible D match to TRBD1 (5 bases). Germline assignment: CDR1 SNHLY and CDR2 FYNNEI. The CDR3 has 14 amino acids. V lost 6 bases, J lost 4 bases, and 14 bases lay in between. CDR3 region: CASSPTVMADTQYF. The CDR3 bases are TGTGCCAGCAGCCCGACAGTGATGGCAGATACGCAGTATTTT.

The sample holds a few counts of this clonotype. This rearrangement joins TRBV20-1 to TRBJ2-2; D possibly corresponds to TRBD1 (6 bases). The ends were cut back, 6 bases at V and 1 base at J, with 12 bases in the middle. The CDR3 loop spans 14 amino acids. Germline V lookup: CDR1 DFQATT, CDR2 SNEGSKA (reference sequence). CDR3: CSAPDRMNTGELFF. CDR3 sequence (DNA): TGCAGTGCCCCAGACAGGATGAACACCGGGGAGCTGTTTTTT.

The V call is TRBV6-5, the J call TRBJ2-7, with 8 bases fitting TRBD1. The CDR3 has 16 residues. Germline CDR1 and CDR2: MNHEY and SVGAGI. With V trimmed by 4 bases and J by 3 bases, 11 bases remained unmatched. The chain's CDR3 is CASSSAGQGRYYEQYF. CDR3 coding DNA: TGTGCCAGCAGTTCCGCCGGACAGGGCCGATACTACGAGCAGTACTTC.

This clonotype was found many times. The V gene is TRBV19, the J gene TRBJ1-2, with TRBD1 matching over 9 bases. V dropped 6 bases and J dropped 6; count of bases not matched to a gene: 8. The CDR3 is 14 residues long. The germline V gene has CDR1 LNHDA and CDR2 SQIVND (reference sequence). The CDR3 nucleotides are TGTGCCAGTAGCCAAACCGGGACAGGGAATGGCTACACCTTC. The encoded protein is CASSQTGTGNGYTF.

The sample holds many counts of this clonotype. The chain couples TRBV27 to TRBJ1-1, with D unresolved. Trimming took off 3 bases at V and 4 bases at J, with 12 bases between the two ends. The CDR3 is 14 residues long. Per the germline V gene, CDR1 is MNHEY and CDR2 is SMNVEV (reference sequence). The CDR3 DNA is TGTGCCAGCAGTTTCGATGGTGGGGTCACTGAAGCTTTCTTT. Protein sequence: CASSFDGGVTEAFF.

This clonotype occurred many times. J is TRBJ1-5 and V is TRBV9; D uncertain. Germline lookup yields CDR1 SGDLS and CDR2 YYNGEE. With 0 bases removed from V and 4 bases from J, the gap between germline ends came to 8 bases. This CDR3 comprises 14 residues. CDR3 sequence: CASSVGVGNQPQHF. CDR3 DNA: TGTGCCAGCAGCGTAGGGGTCGGAAATCAGCCCCAGCATTTT.

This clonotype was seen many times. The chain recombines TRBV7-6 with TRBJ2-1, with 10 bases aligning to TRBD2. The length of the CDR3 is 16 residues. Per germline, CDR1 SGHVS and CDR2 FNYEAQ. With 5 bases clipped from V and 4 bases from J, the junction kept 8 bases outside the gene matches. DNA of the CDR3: TGTGCCAGCAGCGGGGGACTAGCGAGGGGGTACAATGAGCAGTTCTTC. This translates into CASSGGLARGYNEQFF.

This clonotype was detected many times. The CDR3 DNA sequence: TGTGCCAGCAGCTTAGGGGGCAGGGCAGGGTACAATGAGCAGTTCTTC. Translation: CASSLGGRAGYNEQFF. This chain connects TRBV11-3 to TRBJ2-1, with D maybe TRBD1 (5 bases). The CDR3 spans 16 residues. The V gene lost 1 base and the J gene lost 4 bases, with 14 bases spanning the gap. Germline V CDR1 and CDR2: SGHNT, YENEEA.

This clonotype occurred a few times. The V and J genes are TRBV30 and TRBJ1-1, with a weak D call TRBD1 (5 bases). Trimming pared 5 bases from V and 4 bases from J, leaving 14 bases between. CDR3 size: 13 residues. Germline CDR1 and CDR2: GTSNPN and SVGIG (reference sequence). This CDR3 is CAWGRARATEAFF. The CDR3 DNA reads TGTGCCTGGGGTCGGGCCAGGGCCACTGAAGCTTTCTTT. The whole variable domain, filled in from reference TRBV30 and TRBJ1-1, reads SQTIHQWPATLVQPVGSPLSLECTVEGTSNPNLYWYRQAAGRGLQLLFYSVGIGQISSEVPQNLSASRPQDRQFILSSKKLLLSDSGFYLCAWGRARATEAFFGQGTRLTVV.

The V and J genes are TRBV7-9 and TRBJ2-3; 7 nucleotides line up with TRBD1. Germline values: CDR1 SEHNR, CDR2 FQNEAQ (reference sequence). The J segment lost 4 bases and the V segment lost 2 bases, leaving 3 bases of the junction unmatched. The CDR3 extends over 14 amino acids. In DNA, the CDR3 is TGTGCCAGCAGCTTAACAGGGGACGCAGATACGCAGTATTTT. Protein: CASSLTGDADTQYF.

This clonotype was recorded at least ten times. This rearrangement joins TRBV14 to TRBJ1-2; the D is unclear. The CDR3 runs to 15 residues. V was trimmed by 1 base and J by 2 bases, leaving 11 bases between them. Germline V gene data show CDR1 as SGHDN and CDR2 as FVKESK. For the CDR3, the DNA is TGTGCCAGCAGCCAAGTTAAATGGCTGAACTATGGCTACACCTTC. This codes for CASSQVKWLNYGYTF.

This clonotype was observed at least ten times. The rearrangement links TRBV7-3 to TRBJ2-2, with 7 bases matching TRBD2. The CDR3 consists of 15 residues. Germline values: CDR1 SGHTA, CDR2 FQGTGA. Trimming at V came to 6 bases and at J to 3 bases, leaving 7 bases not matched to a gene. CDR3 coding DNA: TGTGCCAGCAGGGCCGGGACTACTTACACCGGGGAGCTGTTTTTT. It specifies CASRAGTTYTGELFF.

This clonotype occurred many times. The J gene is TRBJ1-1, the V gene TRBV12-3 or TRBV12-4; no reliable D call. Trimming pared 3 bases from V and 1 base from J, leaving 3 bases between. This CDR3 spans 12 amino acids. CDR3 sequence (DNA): TGTGCCAGCAGTTTTGAGAACACTGAAGCTTTCTTT. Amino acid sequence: CASSFENTEAFF.

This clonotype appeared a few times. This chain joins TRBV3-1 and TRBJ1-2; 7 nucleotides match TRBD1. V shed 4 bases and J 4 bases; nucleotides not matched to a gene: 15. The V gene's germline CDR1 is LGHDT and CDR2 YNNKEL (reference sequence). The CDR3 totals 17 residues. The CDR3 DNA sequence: TGTGCCAGCAGCCGGGCGGGACAGAATTTTGTCTTCTATGGCTACACCTTC. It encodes CASSRAGQNFVFYGYTF.

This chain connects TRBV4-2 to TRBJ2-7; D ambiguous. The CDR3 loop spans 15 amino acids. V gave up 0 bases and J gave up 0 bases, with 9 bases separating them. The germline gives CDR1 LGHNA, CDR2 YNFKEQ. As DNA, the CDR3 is TGTGCCAGCAGCCAAGAACCGGATAGCTCCTACGAGCAGTACTTC. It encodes CASSQEPDSSYEQYF.

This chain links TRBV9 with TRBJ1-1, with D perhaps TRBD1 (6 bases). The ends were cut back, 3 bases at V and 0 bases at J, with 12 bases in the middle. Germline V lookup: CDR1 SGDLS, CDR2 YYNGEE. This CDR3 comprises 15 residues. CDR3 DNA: TGTGCCAGCAGCGGGCACCGGGACATGAACACTGAAGCTTTCTTT. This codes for CASSGHRDMNTEAFF.

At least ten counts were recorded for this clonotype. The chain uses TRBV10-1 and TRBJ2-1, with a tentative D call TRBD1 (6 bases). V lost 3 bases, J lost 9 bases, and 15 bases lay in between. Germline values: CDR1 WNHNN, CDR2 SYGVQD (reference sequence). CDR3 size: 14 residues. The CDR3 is CASSDTPDRLEQFF. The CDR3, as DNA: TGCGCCAGCAGTGACACCCCGGACAGACTTGAGCAGTTCTTC.

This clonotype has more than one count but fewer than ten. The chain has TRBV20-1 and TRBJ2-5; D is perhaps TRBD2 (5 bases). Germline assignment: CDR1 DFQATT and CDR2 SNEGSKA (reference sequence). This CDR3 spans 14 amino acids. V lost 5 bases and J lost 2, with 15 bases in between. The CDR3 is CSARRGQAQETQYF. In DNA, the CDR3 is TGCAGTGCTCGTCGAGGGCAAGCACAAGAGACCCAGTACTTC.

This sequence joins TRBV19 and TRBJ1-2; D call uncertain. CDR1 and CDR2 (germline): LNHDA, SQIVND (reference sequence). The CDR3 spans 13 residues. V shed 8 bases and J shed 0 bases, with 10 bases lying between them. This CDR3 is CASRADTNYGYTF. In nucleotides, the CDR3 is TGTGCCAGTCGGGCCGATACTAACTATGGCTACACCTTC.

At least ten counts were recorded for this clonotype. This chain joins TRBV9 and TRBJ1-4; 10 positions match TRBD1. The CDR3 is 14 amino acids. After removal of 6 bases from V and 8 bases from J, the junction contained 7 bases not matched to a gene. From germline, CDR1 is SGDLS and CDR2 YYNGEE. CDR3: CASTKGQGTEKLFF. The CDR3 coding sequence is TGTGCCAGCACGAAGGGACAGGGGACGGAAAAACTGTTTTTT.

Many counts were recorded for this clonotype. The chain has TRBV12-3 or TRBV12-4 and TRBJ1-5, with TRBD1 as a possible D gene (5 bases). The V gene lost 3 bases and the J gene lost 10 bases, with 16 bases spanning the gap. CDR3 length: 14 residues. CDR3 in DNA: TGTGCCAGCAGTTTGGGCATCCAGGGACCACCCCAGCATTTT. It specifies CASSLGIQGPPQHF.

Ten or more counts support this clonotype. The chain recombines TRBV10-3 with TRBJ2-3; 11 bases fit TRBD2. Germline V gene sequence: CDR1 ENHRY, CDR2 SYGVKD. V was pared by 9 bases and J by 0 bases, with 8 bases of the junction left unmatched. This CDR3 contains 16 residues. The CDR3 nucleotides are TGTGCCATGGGAAAACTAGCGGGGGCTAGCACAGATACGCAGTATTTT. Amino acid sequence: CAMGKLAGASTDTQYF.

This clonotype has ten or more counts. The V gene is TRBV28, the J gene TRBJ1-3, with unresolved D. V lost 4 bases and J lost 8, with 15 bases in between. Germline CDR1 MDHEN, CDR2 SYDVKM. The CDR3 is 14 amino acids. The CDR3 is CASSSGPVLDTIYF. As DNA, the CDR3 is TGTGCCAGCAGTTCAGGACCCGTCCTCGACACCATATATTTT. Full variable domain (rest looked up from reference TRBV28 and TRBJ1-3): DVKVTQSSRYLVKRTGEKVFLECVQDMDHENMFWYRQDPGLGLRLIYFSYDVKMKEKGDIPEGYSVSREKKERFSLILESASTNQTSMYLCASSSGPVLDTIYFGEGSWLTVV.